Listed below are T cell receptor beta chains from one sample, sequenced in a study of T cell clonotyping in hematopoietic cell transplantation. The assay was immunoSEQ multiplex PCR, and TCRdb's table has in-frame clones only and misses some. This sample has 7,000 or so clones; approximately 90% occur once, and the top ten carry around 4.3%. This specimen was PBMCs, taken 30 days after allogeneic stem cell transplant. The receptors come from a female patient aged 45-60 years who had an allogeneic stem cell transplant from an unrelated donor, so the T cells may come from the graft donor. Some clones in this sample may be carry-over from other donors' samples. CDR3s include the opening cysteine and the closing phenylalanine or tryptophan. Each record gives: J gene, D gene, V gene, clone size, CDR3 protein, CDR3 DNA. D genes are given only for firm matches. Part of the rows lack a size; the others show once, few, many or a class for expanded clones.

TRBJ1-2 | TRBD1 | TRBV5-4 | NA | CASSPGGTDGYTF | TGTGCCAGCAGCCCGGGGGGGACAGATGGCTACACCTTC
TRBJ1-3 | NA | TRBV2 | NA | CASKDNYGNTIYF | TGTGCCAGCAAGGACAATTATGGGAACACCATATATTTT
TRBJ2-3 | TRBD2 | TRBV4-1 | NA | CASSQVGSGGGTDTQYF | TGCGCCAGCAGCCAAGTCGGGTCTGGCGGGGGGACGGATACGCAGTATTTT
TRBJ1-1 | NA | TRBV5-4 | NA | CASSLGWEAFF | TGTGCCAGCAGCTTGGGATGGGAAGCTTTCTTT
TRBJ2-7 | NA | TRBV6-1 | NA | CASSEDPYEQYF | TGTGCCAGCAGTGAGGACCCCTACGAGCAGTACTTC
TRBJ2-4 | TRBD2 | TRBV7-9 | NA | CASSLSPLAGGPTIQYF | TGTGCCAGCAGCTTGTCCCCTCTAGCGGGAGGGCCCACCATTCAGTACTTC
TRBJ2-7 | TRBD1 | TRBV10-3 | NA | CAIGQGSPPPLEQYF | TGTGCCATAGGACAGGGTTCTCCCCCGCCTCTCGAGCAGTACTTC
TRBJ2-3 | NA | TRBV30 | NA | CAWSGFPSTDTQYF | TGTGCCTGGAGTGGATTCCCGAGTACAGATACGCAGTATTTT
TRBJ1-2 | TRBD1 | TRBV15 | NA | CATSRGQDRVRGYTF | TGTGCCACCAGCAGAGGTCAGGACAGGGTTCGCGGCTACACCTTC
TRBJ2-5 | NA | TRBV19 | few | CASSIDQGSWETQYF | TGTGCCAGTAGTATAGATCAGGGATCTTGGGAGACCCAGTACTTC
TRBJ1-2 | NA | TRBV30 | NA | CAWIVSQLGYTF | TGTGCCTGGATCGTTTCGCAGCTGGGCTACACCTTC
TRBJ1-2 | NA | TRBV5-1 | NA | CASSLATDNYGYTF | TGCGCCAGCAGCTTGGCAACGGATAACTATGGCTACACCTTC
TRBJ1-1 | TRBD1 | TRBV27 | NA | CASRLDRRNTEAFF | TGTGCCAGCAGGTTGGACAGGAGGAACACTGAAGCTTTCTTT
TRBJ1-1 | NA | TRBV6-5 | NA | CASSYPNTEAFF | TGTGCCAGCAGTTACCCCAACACTGAAGCTTTCTTT
TRBJ1-1 | TRBD1 | TRBV2 | NA | CASHLTGGNTEAFF | TGTGCCAGCCATTTGACAGGGGGCAACACTGAAGCTTTCTTT
TRBJ1-1 | TRBD1 | TRBV4-1 | NA | CASSQGQGTEAFF | TGCGCCAGCAGCCAAGGACAGGGGACTGAAGCTTTCTTT
TRBJ1-2 | NA | TRBV5-4 | NA | CASSLAEDYGYTF | TGTGCCAGCAGCTTGGCCGAAGACTATGGCTACACCTTC
TRBJ2-7 | NA | TRBV30 | NA | CAWSVVFRNEQYF | TGTGCCTGGAGTGTAGTATTTCGGAACGAGCAGTACTTC
TRBJ1-1 | NA | TRBV7-9 | NA | CASSREDRQAFF | TGTGCCAGCAGCCGAGAAGACAGACAAGCTTTCTTT
TRBJ2-7 | TRBD1 | TRBV2 | NA | CASSEDRGRSYEQYF | TGTGCCAGCAGTGAGGACAGGGGGCGATCCTACGAGCAGTACTTC
TRBJ1-1 | NA | TRBV5-1 | NA | CASSLASMNTEAFF | TGCGCCAGCAGCTTGGCGTCTATGAACACTGAAGCTTTCTTT
TRBJ2-7 | TRBD1 | TRBV5-6 | NA | CASSSGTGVFYEQYF | TGTGCCAGCAGCTCCGGGACAGGGGTTTTCTACGAGCAGTACTTC
TRBJ1-5 | NA | TRBV4-1 | NA | CASSQAPYQPQHF | TGCGCCAGCAGCCAAGCCCCTTATCAGCCCCAGCATTTT
TRBJ2-7 | TRBD1 | TRBV2 | NA | CASRIRAGGPYEQYF | TGTGCCAGCAGGATCAGGGCAGGGGGCCCCTACGAGCAGTACTTC
TRBJ2-3 | NA | TRBV4-1 | NA | CASSQGVMTQGTQYF | TGCGCCAGCAGCCAAGGAGTAATGACTCAGGGTACGCAGTATTTT
TRBJ2-1 | TRBD1 | TRBV6-5 | NA | CASSPPGQGLKQFF | TGTGCCAGCAGTCCTCCGGGACAGGGTTTGAAGCAGTTCTTC
TRBJ1-4 | NA | TRBV29-1 | few | CSGASGNEKLFF | TGCAGCGGGGCTTCAGGCAATGAAAAACTGTTTTTT